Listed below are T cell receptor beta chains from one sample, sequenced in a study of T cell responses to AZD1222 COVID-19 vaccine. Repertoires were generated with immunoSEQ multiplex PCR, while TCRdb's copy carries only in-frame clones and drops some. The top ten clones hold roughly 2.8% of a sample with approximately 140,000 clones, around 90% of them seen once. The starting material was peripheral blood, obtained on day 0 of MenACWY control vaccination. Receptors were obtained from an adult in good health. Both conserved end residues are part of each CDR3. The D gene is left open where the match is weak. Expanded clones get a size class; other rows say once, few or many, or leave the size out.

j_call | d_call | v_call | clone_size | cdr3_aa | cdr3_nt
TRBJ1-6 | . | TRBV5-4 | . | CASSAPGRPNSPLHF | TGTGCCAGCAGTGCTCCGGGACGGCCAAATTCACCCCTCCACTTT
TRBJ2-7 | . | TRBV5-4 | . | CASSLGLNYEQYF | TGTGCCAGCAGCTTGGGACTGAACTACGAGCAGTACTTC
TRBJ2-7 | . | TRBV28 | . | CASTTRRGEQYF | TGTGCCAGCACCACAAGGAGGGGCGAGCAGTACTTC
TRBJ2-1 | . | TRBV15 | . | CATSRVNNEQFF | TGTGCCACCAGCAGAGTTAACAATGAGCAGTTCTTC
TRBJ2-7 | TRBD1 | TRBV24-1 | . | CATYLLPSQGHGTDTYEQYF | TGTGCCACCTACCTCCTGCCATCACAGGGCCACGGGACAGACACCTACGAGCAGTACTTC
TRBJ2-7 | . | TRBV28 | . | CASSLSLSSYEQYF | TGTGCCAGCAGTTTGTCACTCAGCTCCTACGAGCAGTACTTC
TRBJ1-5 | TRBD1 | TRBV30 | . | CAWSSPRQGRRLYSNQPQHF | TGTGCCTGGAGTTCCCCCCGACAGGGGAGGCGTCTTTATAGCAATCAGCCCCAGCATTTT
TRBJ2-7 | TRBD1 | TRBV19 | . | CAGPGQGDF | TGTGCCGGACCGGGACAGGGAGACTTC
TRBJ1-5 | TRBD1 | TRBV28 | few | CASSSPGQGYQPQHF | TGTGCCAGCAGTTCCCCCGGACAGGGCTATCAGCCCCAGCATTTT
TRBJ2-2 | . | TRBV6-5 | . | CASDPKTRTALFF | TGTGCCAGCGACCCGAAGACCCGGACGGCGCTGTTTTTT
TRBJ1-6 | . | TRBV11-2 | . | CASSLAQKSSYNSPLHF | TGTGCCAGCAGCTTAGCACAGAAAAGCTCCTATAATTCACCCCTCCACTTT
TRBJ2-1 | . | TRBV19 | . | CASSKGKSYNEQFF | TGTGCCAGTAGTAAGGGGAAATCCTACAATGAGCAGTTCTTC
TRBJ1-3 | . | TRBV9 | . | CASSVDRAGNTIYF | TGTGCCAGCAGCGTAGACAGGGCTGGAAACACCATATATTTT
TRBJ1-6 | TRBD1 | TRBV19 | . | CASSPTGAPLHF | TGTGCCAGTAGCCCGACAGGGGCACCCCTCCACTTT
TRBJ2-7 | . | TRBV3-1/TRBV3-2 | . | CASSQGLSSYEQYF | TGTGCCAGCAGCCAAGGGCTTAGCTCCTACGAGCAGTACTTC
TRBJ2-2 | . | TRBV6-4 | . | CASSAGATGELFF | TGTGCCAGCAGTGCCGGGGCCACCGGGGAGCTGTTTTTT
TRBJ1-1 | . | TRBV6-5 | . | CASSRGRGTEAFF | TGTGCCAGCAGCCGGGGCCGGGGCACTGAAGCTTTCTTT
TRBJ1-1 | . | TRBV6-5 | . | CASQTNTEAFF | TGTGCCAGCCAAACGAACACTGAAGCTTTCTTT
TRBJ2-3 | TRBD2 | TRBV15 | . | CATSRGGGSHTDTQYF | TGTGCCACCAGCAGAGGAGGCGGGAGCCACACAGATACGCAGTATTTT
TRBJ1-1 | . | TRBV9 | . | CASSVGGVGTEAFF | TGTGCCAGCAGCGTAGGGGGTGTAGGGACTGAAGCTTTCTTT
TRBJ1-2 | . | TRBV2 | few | CASSEAGFDGYTF | TGTGCCAGCAGTGAGGCAGGGTTCGACGGCTACACCTTC
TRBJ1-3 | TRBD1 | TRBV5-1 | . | CASSLEPGGRGNTIYF | TGCGCCAGCAGCTTGGAACCAGGGGGCCGTGGAAACACCATATATTTT
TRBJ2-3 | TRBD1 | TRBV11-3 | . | CASSLGQGSTDTQYF | TGTGCCAGCAGCCTCGGACAGGGGAGCACAGATACGCAGTATTTT
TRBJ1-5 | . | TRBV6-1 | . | CASSEVAGPSNQPQHF | TGTGCCAGCAGTGAAGTGGCAGGTCCTAGCAATCAGCCCCAGCATTTT
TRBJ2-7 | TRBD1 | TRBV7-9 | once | CASSPSPDRGEQQYF | TGTGCCAGCAGCCCATCCCCGGACAGGGGGGAACAGCAGTACTTC
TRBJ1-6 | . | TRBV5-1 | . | CASSLGIDRHSPLHF | TGCGCCAGCAGCTTGGGGATCGACAGGCATTCACCCCTCCACTTT
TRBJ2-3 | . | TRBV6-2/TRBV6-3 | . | CASSYGGPEATDTQYF | TGTGCCAGCAGTTACGGAGGACCGGAGGCCACAGATACGCAGTATTTT
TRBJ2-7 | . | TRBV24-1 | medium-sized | CATSDYASSGLTYEQYF | TGTGCCACCAGTGACTACGCCTCCAGCGGCCTAACCTACGAGCAGTACTTC
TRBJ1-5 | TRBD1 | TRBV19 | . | CASSPGQGRGNSNQPQHF | TGTGCCAGTAGTCCGGGACAGGGGAGGGGGAATAGCAATCAGCCCCAGCATTTT
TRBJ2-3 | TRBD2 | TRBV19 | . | CASSPGRRLADFSTDTQYF | TGTGCCAGTAGTCCGGGTCGACGGCTAGCGGACTTTAGCACAGATACGCAGTATTTT
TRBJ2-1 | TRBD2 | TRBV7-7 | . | CASSEGLAAYNEQFF | TGTGCCAGCAGCGAGGGACTAGCGGCTTACAATGAGCAGTTCTTC
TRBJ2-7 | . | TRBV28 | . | CASSSTREQYF | TGTGCCAGCAGCTCTACTAGAGAGCAGTACTTC
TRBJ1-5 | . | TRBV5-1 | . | CASSLEGRNQPQHF | TGCGCCAGCAGCTTGGAGGGACGGAATCAGCCCCAGCATTTT
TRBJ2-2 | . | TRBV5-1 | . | CATDTGSNTGELFF | TGCGCCACCGATACAGGGAGCAACACCGGGGAGCTGTTTTTT
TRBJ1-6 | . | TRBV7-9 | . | CASSLGSPLHF | TGTGCCAGCAGCTTAGGTTCACCCCTCCACTTT
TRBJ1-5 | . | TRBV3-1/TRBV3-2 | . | CASSQTLGERNQPQHF | TGTGCCAGCAGCCAAACGTTAGGGGAACGCAATCAGCCCCAGCATTTT
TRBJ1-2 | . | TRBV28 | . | CASSLRGATLYGYTF | TGTGCCAGCAGTTTGAGGGGCGCAACATTATATGGCTACACCTTC
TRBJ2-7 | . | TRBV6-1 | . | CASSEALSVYYYEQYF | TGTGCCAGCAGTGAAGCGCTATCTGTGTACTACTACGAGCAGTACTTC
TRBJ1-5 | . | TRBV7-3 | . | CASSLTGQLNQPQHF | TGTGCCAGCAGCTTAACAGGACAGCTAAATCAGCCCCAGCATTTT
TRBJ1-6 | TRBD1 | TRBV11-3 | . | CASSFVPTGNSPLHF | TGTGCCAGCAGCTTCGTACCGACAGGGAATTCACCCCTCCACTTT
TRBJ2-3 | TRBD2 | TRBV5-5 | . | CASSRILAGGNTDTQYF | TGTGCCAGCAGCCGAATTCTAGCGGGGGGGAACACAGATACGCAGTATTTT
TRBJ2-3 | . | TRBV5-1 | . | CASSLLSTDTQYF | TGCGCCAGCAGCTTGCTTAGCACAGATACGCAGTATTTT
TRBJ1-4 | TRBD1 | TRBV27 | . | CASSSRTGGGGKLFF | TGTGCCAGCAGTTCCCGGACAGGGGGCGGAGGAAAACTGTTTTTT
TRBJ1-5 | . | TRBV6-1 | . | CASGRGSNQPQHF | TGTGCCAGTGGCAGGGGAAGCAATCAGCCCCAGCATTTT
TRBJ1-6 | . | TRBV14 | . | CASSQDWIGQSPLHF | TGTGCCAGCAGCCAAGATTGGATAGGGCAATCCCCCCTCCACTTT
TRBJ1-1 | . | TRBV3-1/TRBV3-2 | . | CASSPLGGTEAFF | TGTGCCAGCAGCCCCCTGGGGGGGACTGAAGCTTTCTTT
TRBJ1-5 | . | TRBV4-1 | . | CASSQESPTTQPQHF | TGCGCCAGCAGCCAAGAATCCCCGACCACCCAGCCCCAGCATTTT
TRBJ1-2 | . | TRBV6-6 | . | CASDLGYGYTF | TGTGCCAGCGACCTTGGCTATGGCTACACCTTC
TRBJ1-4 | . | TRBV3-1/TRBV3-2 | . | CASSQGGEKLFF | TGTGCCAGCAGCCAAGGGGGCGAAAAACTGTTTTTT
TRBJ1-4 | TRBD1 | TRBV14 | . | CASSQGGTGQEKLFF | TGTGCCAGCAGCCAAGGCGGGACAGGGCAGGAAAAACTGTTTTTT
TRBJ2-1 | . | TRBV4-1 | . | CASSQDDGQNNEQFF | TGCGCCAGCAGCCAGGATGATGGGCAGAACAATGAGCAGTTCTTC
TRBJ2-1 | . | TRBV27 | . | CASSTPSYNEQFF | TGTGCCAGCAGTACTCCATCCTACAATGAGCAGTTCTTC
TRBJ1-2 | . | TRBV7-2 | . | CASSLVRLRGHYGYTF | TGTGCCAGCAGCTTAGTACGTCTGCGGGGGCACTATGGCTACACCTTC
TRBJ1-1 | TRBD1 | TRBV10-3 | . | CAISEDGTANTEAFF | TGTGCCATCAGTGAGGACGGGACAGCGAACACTGAAGCTTTCTTT
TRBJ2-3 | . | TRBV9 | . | CASSARHTDTQYF | TGTGCCAGCAGCGCCCGTCATACAGATACGCAGTATTTT
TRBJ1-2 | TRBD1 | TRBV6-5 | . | CASKPGQAHDGYTF | TGTGCCAGCAAACCGGGACAGGCGCATGATGGCTACACCTTC
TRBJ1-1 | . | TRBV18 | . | CASSPGHLNTEAFF | TGTGCCAGCTCACCGGGACACCTGAACACTGAAGCTTTCTTT